This TCR beta chain was recovered during a study of shared clonotypes between healthy human individuals (dated by TCRdb to 2019 to 2021). A note on the overall study: A few men and a couple of women, aged 18 to 49 years, made up the cohort. For each donor, CD4 naive and CD4 memory were each given three plates, CD8 naive was given two plates, and CD8 memory was given one plate. Blood TCR repertoires of about five healthy adults were deeply sequenced to estimate repertoire size and the extent of clonotype sharing between individuals. Different laboratories and diverse techniques were used to prepare libraries and sequence TCR repertoires, to increase sequencing depth and limit assay-specific biases. Per donor, leukapheresis produced somewhere between about 0.85 and 9.5 billion PBMCs.

The donors were healthy, HIV-negative adults with no recently reported acute infections or vaccinations. All donors were Caucasian adults living in Nashville, Tennessee, USA. Magnetic negative selection was used to enrich CD4+ T cells, after which naive cells were positively selected on CD45RA and the negative fraction became the memory subset. After blood collection by leukapheresis, PBMCs were isolated using Ficoll-Histopaque density gradient centrifugation and then cryopreserved in the vapor phase of liquid nitrogen. Analytical flow cytometry was used to check the purity and quantity of every magnetically sorted T cell population. Each sorted fraction had its genomic DNA isolated and then quantified by UV absorbance on a Nanodrop 2000c. Paper-wide results and their limitations: When a few donors were compared, the shared fraction of clonotypes was about 5% for naive CD4, 3% to 4% for naive CD8, about 2.5% for memory CD4, and less than 0.45% for memory CD8. Compared with non-shared clonotypes, clonotypes shared by all four sorted-subset donors had higher generation probabilities. Sampling was restricted to blood, and TCR repertoires in tissue are likely to differ from TCR repertoires in blood. Estimated clonotype richness was generally larger for naive than for memory subsets. Pairwise subsampling indicated that sequencing depth was expected to affect the degree of clonotype sharing among donors. Because the study included a small number of donors, the genetic and exposure-history diversity represented was limited. Even with the large sequencing depth, rarefaction of the sorted-subset datasets indicated that sequencing was incomplete.

With regard to this clone: This clone's antigen is unknown. No base qualities exist here, and no much larger clone lies one base off it.

CDR1 and CDR2 are read off the germline V gene (reference sequence) as MNHNY and SVGAGI. Its CDR3 holds 12 amino acids, cysteine through phenylalanine. The retained sequence is limited to the CDR3, 36 bases, with the frame set at the first base. V is shortened by 6 bases, J by 4 bases, and the region joining them spans 9 bases. Using the deep immunoSEQ assay, TCR CDR3 regions were amplified from genomic DNA by multiplex PCR. Genomic DNA extracted from each cell subset was distributed evenly over all wells of several immunoSEQ 96-well plates, and each plate served as one replicate. For sorted subsets, 200 to 250 ng of genomic DNA, equivalent to some 33,000 T cell genomes, went into each replicate PCR. Purified libraries were measured with a Qubit 3.0 fluorometer, size-checked on a Bioanalyzer 2100, and measured again with the KAPA Library Quantification kit. Every immunoSEQ 96-well plate was sequenced on a dedicated single-read 150-cycle Illumina NextSeq 550 flow cell. Per the original workflow: Because the immunoSEQ output included only junctional sequences and no quality scores, the filtering could not be the same as the filtering used for full-length reads. To assign V/J genes and CDR3, sequences were annotated using PyIR, a Python wrapper for IgBLAST v1.9, with IMGT germline references. Any read was removed if the V/J assignment was weak (E-value above 1e-6), the CDR3 was missing, or the read contained stop codons, out-of-frame junctions, or ambiguous translated residues. V3J clonotypes were defined as sequences sharing the same inferred V gene, J gene, and CDR3 amino acid sequence. Percentage overlap between repertoires was computed as shared unique clonotypes divided by the size of the smaller repertoire. Repertoire richness was assessed with RTK rarefaction, the Chao1 estimator, and Recon v2.1 estimates of unobserved clonotypes. For all TCRbeta clonotypes obtained by the gDNA method from a few donors, generation probabilities were computed with OLGA. Entries here come from immuneACCESS through TCRdb and include only in-frame sequences with V and J called. Some clones fail to appear in such tables; in the studies checked, an unresolved V gene covers under half of the shortfall, and the cause of the remainder is unknown. V, J and clone size are taken as reported in that table, and D and trimming were inferred from the DNA itself. The table for this sample lists approximately 640,000 clones; around 72% of them were counted only once. Approximately 1.8% of the sample goes to the ten largest clones.

Recombination joined TRBV6-6 with TRBJ1-1; perhaps TRBD1 is the D gene, with 6 bases matching. This TCR came from a young woman in good health. The sample was memory CD4+ T cells sorted from blood. The cell subset or site label, read with the paper, signifies: CD45RA-negative fraction. The DNA sequence is as follows: TGTGCCAGCAGGCAACAGGGCACTGAAGCTTTCTTT. The encoded protein is CASRQQGTEAFF.